This record concerns one T cell receptor (beta chain) sequence. Some clones are missing from TCRdb's copy, which holds only in-frame ones; the method was immunoSEQ multiplex PCR. The sample includes about 98,000 clones, 90% to 96% of them seen just once. The CDR3 has 14 residues. Trimming shortened V by 0 bases and J by 7 bases, and 11 bases separated the two germline ends. In germline, CDR1 is SGHRS, CDR2 YFSETQ. The sample comes from a study of technical replicates of blood from a handful of donors. The clonotype comes from a human donor in good health. The sample taken for sequencing was T cells isolated from PBMCs. The genes are TRBV5-1 and TRBJ2-1; D may be TRBD2 (5 bases). The CDR3 DNA follows: TGCGCCAGCAGCTTGGGGACTTCCTTAAATGAGCAGTTCTTC. Translating it yields CASSLGTSLNEQFF.